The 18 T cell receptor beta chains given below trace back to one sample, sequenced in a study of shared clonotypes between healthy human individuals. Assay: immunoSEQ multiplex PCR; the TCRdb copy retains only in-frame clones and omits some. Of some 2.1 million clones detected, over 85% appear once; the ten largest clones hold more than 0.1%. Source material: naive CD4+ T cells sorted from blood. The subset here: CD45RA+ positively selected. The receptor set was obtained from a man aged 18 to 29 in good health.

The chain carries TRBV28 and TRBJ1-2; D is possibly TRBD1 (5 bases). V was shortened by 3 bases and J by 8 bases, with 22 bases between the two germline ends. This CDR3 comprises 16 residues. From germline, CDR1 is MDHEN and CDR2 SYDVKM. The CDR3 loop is CASSFGQGPLLGGYTF. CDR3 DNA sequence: TGTGCCAGCAGTTTTGGCCAGGGTCCCCTCCTAGGGGGCTACACCTTC.

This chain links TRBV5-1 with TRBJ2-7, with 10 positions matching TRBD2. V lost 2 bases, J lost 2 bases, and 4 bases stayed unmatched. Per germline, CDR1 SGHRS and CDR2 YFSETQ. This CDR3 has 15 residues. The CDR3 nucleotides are TGCGCCAGCAGCTTACTAAGCGGGGGGGCCTACGAGCAGTACTTC. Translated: CASSLLSGGAYEQYF.

CDR3 loop: CASSPARGGTAIAGEQYF. The CDR3 DNA reads TGTGCCAGCTCACCTGCCCGTGGGGGGACAGCCATCGCCGGGGAGCAGTACTTC. The rearrangement joins TRBV18 to TRBJ2-7, with D possibly matching TRBD1 (7 bases). Per germline, CDR1 KGHSH and CDR2 LQKENI. The CDR3 runs 18 residues. V gave up 3 bases and J gave up 7 bases, with 28 bases separating them.

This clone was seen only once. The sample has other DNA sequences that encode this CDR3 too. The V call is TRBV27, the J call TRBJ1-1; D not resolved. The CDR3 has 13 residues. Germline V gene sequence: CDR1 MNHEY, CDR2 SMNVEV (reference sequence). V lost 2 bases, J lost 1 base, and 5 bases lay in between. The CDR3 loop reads CASSLRTNTEAFF. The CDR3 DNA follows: TGTGCCAGCAGTTTACGGACGAACACTGAAGCTTTCTTT.

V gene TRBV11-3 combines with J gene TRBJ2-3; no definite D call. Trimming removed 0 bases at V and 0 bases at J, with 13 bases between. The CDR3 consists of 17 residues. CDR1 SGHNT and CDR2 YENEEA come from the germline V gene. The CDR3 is CASSLDWNRSSTDTQYF. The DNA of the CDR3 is TGTGCCAGCAGCTTAGATTGGAACCGTTCTAGCACAGATACGCAGTATTTT.

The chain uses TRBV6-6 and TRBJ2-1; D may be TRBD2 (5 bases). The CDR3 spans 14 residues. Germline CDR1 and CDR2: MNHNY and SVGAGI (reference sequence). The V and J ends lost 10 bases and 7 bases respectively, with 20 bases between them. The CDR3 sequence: CATLWESVGNEQFF. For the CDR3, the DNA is TGTGCCACCCTGTGGGAGTCGGTCGGGAATGAGCAGTTCTTC.

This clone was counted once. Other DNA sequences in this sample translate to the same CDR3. The chain's CDR3 is CASSLSGAGELFF. The DNA of the CDR3 is TGCGCCAGCAGCTTGTCCGGGGCCGGGGAGCTGTTTTTT. The rearrangement uses TRBV5-1 and TRBJ2-2; D might be TRBD2 (5 bases). The V end lost 1 base, the J end lost 6 bases, and 7 bases lay between the germline ends. CDR1 is SGHRS and CDR2 is YFSETQ in the germline V gene. There are 13 residues in the CDR3.

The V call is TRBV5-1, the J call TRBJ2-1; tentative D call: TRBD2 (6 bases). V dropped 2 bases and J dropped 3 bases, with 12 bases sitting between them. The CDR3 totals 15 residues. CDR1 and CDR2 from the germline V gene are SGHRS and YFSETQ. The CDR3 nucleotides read TGCGCCAGCAGCTTTGCGGGAAGTCTCTACAATGAGCAGTTCTTC. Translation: CASSFAGSLYNEQFF.

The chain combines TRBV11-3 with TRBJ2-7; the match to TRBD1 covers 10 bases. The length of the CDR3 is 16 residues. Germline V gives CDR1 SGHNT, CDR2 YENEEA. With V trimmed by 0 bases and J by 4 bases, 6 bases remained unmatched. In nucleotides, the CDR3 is TGTGCCAGCAGCTTAGATTCGACAGGGGGCTTGTACGAGCAGTACTTC. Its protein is CASSLDSTGGLYEQYF.

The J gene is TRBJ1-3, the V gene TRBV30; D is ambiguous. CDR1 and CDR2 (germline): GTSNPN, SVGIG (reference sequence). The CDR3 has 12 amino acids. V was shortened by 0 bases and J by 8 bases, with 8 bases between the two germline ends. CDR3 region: CAWSVNVDTIYF. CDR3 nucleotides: TGTGCCTGGAGTGTAAACGTTGACACCATATATTTT.

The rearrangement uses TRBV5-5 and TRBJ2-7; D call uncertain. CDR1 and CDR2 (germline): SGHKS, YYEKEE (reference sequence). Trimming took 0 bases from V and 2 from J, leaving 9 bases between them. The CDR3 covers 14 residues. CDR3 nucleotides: TGTGCCAGCAGCTTGGAGGTTGTCCCCTACGAGCAGTACTTC. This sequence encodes CASSLEVVPYEQYF.

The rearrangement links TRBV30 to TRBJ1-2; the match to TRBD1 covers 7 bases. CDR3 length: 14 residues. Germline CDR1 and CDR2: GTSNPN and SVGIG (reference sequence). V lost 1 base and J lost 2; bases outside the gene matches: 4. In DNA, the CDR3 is TGTGCCTGGAGTGAAGTACAGGGGAACTATGGCTACACCTTC. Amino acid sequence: CAWSEVQGNYGYTF.

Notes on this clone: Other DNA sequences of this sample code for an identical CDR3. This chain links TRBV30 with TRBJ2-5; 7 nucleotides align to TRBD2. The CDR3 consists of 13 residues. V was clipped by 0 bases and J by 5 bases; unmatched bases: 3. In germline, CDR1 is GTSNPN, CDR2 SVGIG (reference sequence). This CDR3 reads CAWSVRAGETQYF. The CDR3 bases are TGTGCCTGGAGTGTACGAGCGGGGGAGACCCAGTACTTC.

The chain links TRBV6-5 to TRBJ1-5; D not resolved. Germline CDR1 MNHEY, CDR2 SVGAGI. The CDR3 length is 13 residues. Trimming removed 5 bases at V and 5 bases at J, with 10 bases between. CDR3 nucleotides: TGTGCCAGCAGTAGAGACGGACATCAGCCCCAGCATTTT. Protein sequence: CASSRDGHQPQHF.

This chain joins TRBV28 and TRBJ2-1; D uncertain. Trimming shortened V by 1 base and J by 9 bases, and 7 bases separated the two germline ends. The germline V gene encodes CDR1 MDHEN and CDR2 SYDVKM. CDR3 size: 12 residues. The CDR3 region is CASSLLAGEQFF. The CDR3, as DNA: TGTGCCAGCAGTTTATTAGCAGGTGAGCAGTTCTTC. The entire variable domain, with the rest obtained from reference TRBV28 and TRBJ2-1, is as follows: DVKVTQSSRYLVKRTGEKVFLECVQDMDHENMFWYRQDPGLGLRLIYFSYDVKMKEKGDIPEGYSVSREKKERFSLILESASTNQTSMYLCASSLLAGEQFFGPGTRLTVL.

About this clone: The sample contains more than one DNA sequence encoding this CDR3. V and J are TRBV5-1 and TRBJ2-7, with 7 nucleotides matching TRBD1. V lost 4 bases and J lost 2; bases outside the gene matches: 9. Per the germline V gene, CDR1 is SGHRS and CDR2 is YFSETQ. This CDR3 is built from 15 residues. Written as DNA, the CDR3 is TGCGCCAGCAGCCCTAGACAGGGATCCACCTACGAGCAGTACTTC. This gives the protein CASSPRQGSTYEQYF.

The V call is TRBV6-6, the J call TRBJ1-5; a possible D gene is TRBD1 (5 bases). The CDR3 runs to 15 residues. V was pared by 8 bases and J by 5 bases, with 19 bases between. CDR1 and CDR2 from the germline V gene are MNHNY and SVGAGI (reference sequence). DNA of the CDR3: TGTGCCAGCGCCCAAACGGGGGGGTTTTATCAGCCCCAGCATTTT. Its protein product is CASAQTGGFYQPQHF.

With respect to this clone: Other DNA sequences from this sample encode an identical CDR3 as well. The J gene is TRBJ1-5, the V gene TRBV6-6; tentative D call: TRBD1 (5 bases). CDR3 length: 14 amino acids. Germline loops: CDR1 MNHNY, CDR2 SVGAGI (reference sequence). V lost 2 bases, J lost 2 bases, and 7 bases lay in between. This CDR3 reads CASSYGGGNQPQHF. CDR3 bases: TGTGCCAGCAGTTACGGGGGAGGCAATCAGCCCCAGCATTTT.